This T cell receptor beta chain comes out of a study of tumor-infiltrating lymphocytes in primary liver carcinoma. As for the study in general: The number of productive TCRbeta reads per sample ranged from roughly 3.65 to 8 million and was similar across tissue types.

Joint extraction of RNA and DNA used roughly 19-32 mg of bulk tissue that was unsorted. Primary liver carcinomas in the patients were surgically resected. A constant-region primer primed TCR beta cDNA synthesis from 500 ng of total RNA. Three nested multiplex PCR rounds of slightly modified ARM-PCR generated TCR beta libraries. Via MiXCR, TCRdb re-called the multiplex PCR reads, giving one row per CDR3 protein. The sample gives about 190,000 distinct CDR3 sequences, around four fifths of which show up once; about a sixth is in the top ten. Sequencing used tumor tissue from primary liver carcinoma. This clonotype originated in a man aged 40-55 years with primary liver carcinoma and hepatitis B virus infection.

The CDR3 DNA reads as TGTGCCAGCACCGTTGGGGACAGTCAGCCCCAGCATTTT. Translated: CASTVGDSQPQHF. The V and J genes are TRBV6-2 or TRBV6-3 and TRBJ1-5; 7 positions match TRBD1. Trimming took 7 bases from V and 6 from J; bases not matched to a gene: 6. Germline assignment: CDR1 MNHEY and CDR2 SVGEGT. The CDR3 is 13 residues long.